Sequencing of this T cell receptor (beta chain) was carried out in a study of T cell repertoires in cytomegalovirus infection. Study at large: Alongside well-studied HLA-B-restricted CMV epitopes, recently identified HLA-C-restricted CMV epitopes were also used. CMV infection plus the matching HLA type was flagged by public TCR beta signatures.

This clonotype turned up a few times. No antigen is known for it. Via MiXCR, TCRdb re-called the reads, giving one row per CDR3 protein. The sample holds about 830,000 distinct CDR3 sequences, approximately 29% seen once. Germline-derived CDR1 and CDR2 are WSHSY and SAAADI. V was pared by 6 bases and J by 2 bases, with 11 bases between. The CDR3 extends over 13 amino acids. The origin of this receptor is a human donor in good health (CMV status not recorded). Some clones in this sample may be carry-over from other donors' samples. The chain links TRBV10-2 to TRBJ2-7, with a possible D match to TRBD1 (6 bases). Specimen: cultured CD8+ T cells from PBMCs, collected from culture after CMV antigen stimulation. The DNA for the CDR3 is TGCGCCAGCAGCTCAGGGGTCACCTACGAGCAGTACTTC. Translation gives CASSSGVTYEQYF.